These 4 T cell receptor beta chains share one sample of origin, sequenced in a study of T cells in women clearing cervical HPV infection. Here immunoSEQ multiplex PCR was the method, and the copy in TCRdb shows in-frame clones only, minus some. The sample includes tens of thousands of clones. Sequenced material: blood buffy coat. Every receptor here comes from a woman aged 18 to 75 with a cervical HPV16 infection that either progressed to CIN3+ or cleared (not recorded which).

To note about this clone: The CDR3 end is not reached by the read, which stops 3 residues before it; the germline J gene fills it in. The gene calls are TRBV6-2 or TRBV6-3 and TRBJ2-7; 7 nucleotides line up with TRBD2. V was clipped by 4 bases and J by 0 bases; unmatched bases: 6. The germline CDR1 and CDR2 sequences are MNHEY and SVGEGT. The CDR3 is made up of 15 amino acids. The sequenced part of the CDR3 DNA is TGTGCCAGCAGTTTTGAGCGGGGTCGCTCCTACGAG. Its protein product is CASSFERGRSYE. In full, the CDR3 is CASSFERGRSYEQYF.

Regarding this clone: The read falls 3 residues short of the CDR3 end, and the missing part is taken from the germline J gene. The V call is TRBV6-4, the J call TRBJ2-3; 12 bases align to TRBD2. After removal of 11 bases from V and 0 bases from J, the junction contained 9 bases not matched to a gene. The CDR3 runs to 16 residues. Germline V gene lookup returns CDR1 MRHNA and CDR2 SNTAGT. The CDR3 reads CASRRTSGVSTDTQYF. The sequenced part of the CDR3 DNA is TGTGCCTCCCGCCGGACTAGCGGGGTGAGCACAGATACG.

Concerning this clone itself: The read terminates 3 residues ahead of where the CDR3 ends, so the germline J gene completes it. The chain couples TRBV5-1 to TRBJ2-5, with D unclear. The CDR3 has 15 residues. Germline V gene lookup returns CDR1 SGHRS and CDR2 YFSETQ. This CDR3 reads CASSLELTRLETQYF. The covered CDR3 bases are TGCGCCAGCAGCTTGGAACTAACCCGGCTAGAAACC.

In the case of this clone: The read stops 3 residues short of the end of the CDR3; the missing end is completed from the germline J gene. This chain links TRBV7-9 with TRBJ1-1; D gene uncertain. The CDR3 has 13 amino acids. V was trimmed by 3 bases and J by 1 base, leaving 6 bases between them. Germline V lookup: CDR1 SEHNR, CDR2 FQNEAQ (reference sequence). The part of the CDR3 DNA that was read is TGTGCCAGCAGCTTCCAGGAGAACACTGAA. The encoded protein is CASSFQENTE. From start to end, the CDR3 is CASSFQENTEAFF. The entire variable domain, with the rest obtained from reference TRBV7-9 and TRBJ1-1, is as follows: DTGVSQNPRHKITKRGQNVTFRCDPISEHNRLYWYRQTLGQGPEFLTYFQNEAQLEKSRLLSDRFSAERPKGSFSTLEIQRTEQGDSAMYLCASSFQENTEAFFGQGTRLTVV.